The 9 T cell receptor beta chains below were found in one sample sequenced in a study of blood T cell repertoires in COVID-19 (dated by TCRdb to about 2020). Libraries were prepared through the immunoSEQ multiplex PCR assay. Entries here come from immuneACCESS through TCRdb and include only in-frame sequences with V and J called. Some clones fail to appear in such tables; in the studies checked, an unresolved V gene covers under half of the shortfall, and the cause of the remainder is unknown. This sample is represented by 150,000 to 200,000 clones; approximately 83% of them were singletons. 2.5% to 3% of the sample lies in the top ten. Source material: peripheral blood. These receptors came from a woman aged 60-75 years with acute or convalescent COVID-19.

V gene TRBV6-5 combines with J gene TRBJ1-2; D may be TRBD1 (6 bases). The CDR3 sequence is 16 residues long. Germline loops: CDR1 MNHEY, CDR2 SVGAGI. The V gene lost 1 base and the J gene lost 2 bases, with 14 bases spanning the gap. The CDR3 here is CASSYLTGRTNYGYTF. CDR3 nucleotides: TGTGCCAGCAGTTACTTGACAGGAAGGACGAACTATGGCTACACCTTC.

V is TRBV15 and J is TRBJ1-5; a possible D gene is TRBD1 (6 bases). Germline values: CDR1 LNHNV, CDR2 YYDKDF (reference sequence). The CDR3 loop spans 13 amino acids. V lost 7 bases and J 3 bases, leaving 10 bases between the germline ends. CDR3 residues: CATKGQNNQPQHF. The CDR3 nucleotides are TGTGCCACCAAAGGACAGAACAATCAGCCCCAGCATTTT. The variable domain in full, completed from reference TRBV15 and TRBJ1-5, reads DAMVIQNPRYQVTQFGKPVTLSCSQTLNHNVMYWYQQKSSQAPKLLFHYYDKDFNNEADTPDNFQSRRPNTSFCFLDIRSPGLGDTAMYLCATKGQNNQPQHFGDGTRLSIL.

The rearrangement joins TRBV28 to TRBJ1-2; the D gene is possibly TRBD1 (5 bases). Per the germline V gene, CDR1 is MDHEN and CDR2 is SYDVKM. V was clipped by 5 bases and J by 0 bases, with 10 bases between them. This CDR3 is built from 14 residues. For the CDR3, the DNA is TGTGCCAGCAGTCTCTCAGGGTCTAACTATGGCTACACCTTC. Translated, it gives CASSLSGSNYGYTF.

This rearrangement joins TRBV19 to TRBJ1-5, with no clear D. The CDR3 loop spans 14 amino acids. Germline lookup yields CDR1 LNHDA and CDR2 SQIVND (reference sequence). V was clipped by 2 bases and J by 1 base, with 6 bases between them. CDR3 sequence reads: CASSILGSNQPQHF. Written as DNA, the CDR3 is TGTGCCAGTAGTATATTGGGCAGCAATCAGCCCCAGCATTTT. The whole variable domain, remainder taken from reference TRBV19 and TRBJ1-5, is DGGITQSPKYLFRKEGQNVTLSCEQNLNHDAMYWYRQDPGQGLRLIYYSQIVNDFQKGDIAEGYSVSREKKESFPLTVTSAQKNPTAFYLCASSILGSNQPQHFGDGTRLSIL.

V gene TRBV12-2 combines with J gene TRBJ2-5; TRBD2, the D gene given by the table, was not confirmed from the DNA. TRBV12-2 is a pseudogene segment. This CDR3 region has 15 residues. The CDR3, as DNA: TGTGCAAGTCGCTTCCGGGGGGTTTTTTTGGAGACCCAGTACTTC. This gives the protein CASRFRGVFLETQYF.

The CDR3 DNA follows: TGTGCCAGCAGCTTGAGACTAGCGGGGGCCCTCCAAGAGACCCAGTACTTC. It encodes CASSLRLAGALQETQYF. V usage is TRBV7-6 and J usage is TRBJ2-5, with 12 bases fitting TRBD2. The germline V gene has CDR1 SGHVS and CDR2 FNYEAQ. The CDR3 runs to 17 residues. Trimming at V came to 3 bases and at J to 1 base, leaving 6 bases not matched to a gene.

The DNA of the CDR3 is TGTGCCAGCAGCTTCGGGGACAGGAAAAATTCACCCCTCCACTTT. It translates to CASSFGDRKNSPLHF. V and J are TRBV7-8 and TRBJ1-6, with 8 bases aligning to TRBD1. CDR1 SGHVS and CDR2 FQNEAQ come from the germline V gene. Germline trimming cut 3 bases from V and 7 bases from J; bases unmatched to any gene: 5. The length of the CDR3 is 15 residues.

CDR3 DNA sequence: TGTGCCAGCAGTTACTCCGACAGGGCCTCCAATCAGCCCCAGCATTTT. Amino acids: CASSYSDRASNQPQHF. V usage is TRBV6-6 and J usage is TRBJ1-5; 7 positions agree with TRBD1. J lost 3 bases, V lost 0 bases, and 5 bases had no gene match. Per the germline V gene, CDR1 is MNHNY and CDR2 is SVGAGI (reference sequence). This CDR3 has 16 residues.

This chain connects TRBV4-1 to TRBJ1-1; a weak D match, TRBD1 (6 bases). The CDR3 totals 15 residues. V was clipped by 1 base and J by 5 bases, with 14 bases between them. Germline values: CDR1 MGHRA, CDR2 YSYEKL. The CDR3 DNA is TGCGCCAGCAGCCAAGGTAGGACAGATCTTACTGAAGCTTTCTTT. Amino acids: CASSQGRTDLTEAFF.